The sequence of this TCR beta chain was determined in a study of vaccination and CD4 T cells after COVID-19. As to this clonotype: No antigen is known for it.

Documented treatment: approximately nine-day PBMC culture with coronavirus spike peptide pools or control peptides (ViraFEST assay). The CDR3 sequence is 14 residues long. V dropped 8 bases and J dropped 5; count of bases not matched to a gene: 9. In germline, CDR1 is SNHLY, CDR2 FYNNEI. Scientists ran DNA taken from cultured CD4+ T cells through the Oncomine TCR Beta short-read assay for sequencing. TCRdb re-analysed the PCR reads in MiXCR, keeping a single row per CDR3 protein. The repertoire holds 8,500 to 10,000 distinct CDR3 sequences, with 50% to 60% as singletons. The sample was CD4+ T cells from blood, cultured in vitro. This receptor was identified in a human donor who had recovered from COVID-19. This chain connects TRBV2 to TRBJ1-1; 9 bases line up with TRBD1. This chain's CDR3 is CASRILGQGTEAFF. In DNA form, the CDR3 reads TGTGCCAGCCGGATCCTCGGACAGGGGACTGAAGCTTTCTTT.